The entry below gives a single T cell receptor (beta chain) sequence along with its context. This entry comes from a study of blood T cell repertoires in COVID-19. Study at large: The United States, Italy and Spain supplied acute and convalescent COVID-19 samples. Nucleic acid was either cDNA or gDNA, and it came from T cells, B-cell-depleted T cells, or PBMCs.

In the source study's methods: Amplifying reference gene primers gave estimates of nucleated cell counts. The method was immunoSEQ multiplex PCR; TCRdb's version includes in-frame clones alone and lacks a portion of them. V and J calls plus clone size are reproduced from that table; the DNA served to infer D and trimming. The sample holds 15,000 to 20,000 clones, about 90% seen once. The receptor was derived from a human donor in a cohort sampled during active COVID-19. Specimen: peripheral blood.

The DNA of the CDR3 is TGCAGCGTATCATCAGGTATGGGTGGGCCCCAGCATTTT. Its protein is CSVSSGMGGPQHF. The chain employs TRBV29-1 and TRBJ1-5; D remains ambiguous. With 6 bases removed from V and 9 bases from J, the gap between germline ends came to 18 bases. The V gene's germline CDR1 is SQVTM and CDR2 ANQGSEA. The CDR3 runs 13 residues.